The clone carrying this T cell receptor beta chain appeared once. Its antigen is not identified. This entry belongs to a study of cytomegalovirus exposure and HLA in healthy donors. Study outcomes and limitations: Analyzed later, most CMV-associated TCR beta chains appeared HLA-restricted.

At sampling all donors were nominally healthy, likely with unrecorded immune exposures. Researchers ran the PCR with 60 Vbeta and 13 Jbeta primers. TCRdb's copy holds only in-frame clones and misses some; the assay was immunoSEQ multiplex PCR. The data contain 55,000 to 75,000 clones, 74% of them singletons. V was clipped by 0 bases and J by 0 bases, with 13 bases between them. The CDR3 length is 17 residues. Germline CDR1 reads SGHKS; CDR2 reads YYEKEE (reference sequence). This receptor was identified in a human donor in good health. Sequencing input: PBMCs. The chain recombines TRBV5-5 with TRBJ1-5; weak D call: TRBD1 (5 bases). The DNA of the CDR3 is TGTGCCAGCAGCTTGGACGGGGGGGGATATAGCAATCAGCCCCAGCATTTT. Protein sequence: CASSLDGGGYSNQPQHF.